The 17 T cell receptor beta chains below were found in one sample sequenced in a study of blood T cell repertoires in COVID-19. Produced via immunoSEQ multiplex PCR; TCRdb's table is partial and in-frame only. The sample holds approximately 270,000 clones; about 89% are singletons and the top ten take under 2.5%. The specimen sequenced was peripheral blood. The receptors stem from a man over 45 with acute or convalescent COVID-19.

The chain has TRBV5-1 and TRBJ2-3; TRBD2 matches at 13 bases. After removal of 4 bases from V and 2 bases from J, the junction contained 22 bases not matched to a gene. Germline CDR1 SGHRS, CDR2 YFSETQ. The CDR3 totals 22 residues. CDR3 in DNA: TGCGCCAGCAGCCCTGGTAGGAGGACTAGCGGGGGAAAGACGGGCCACACAGATACGCAGTATTTT. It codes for CASSPGRRTSGGKTGHTDTQYF.

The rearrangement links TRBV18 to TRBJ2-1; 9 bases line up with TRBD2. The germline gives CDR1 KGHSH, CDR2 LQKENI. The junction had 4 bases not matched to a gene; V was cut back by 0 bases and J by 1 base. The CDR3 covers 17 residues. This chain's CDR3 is CASSPPGGGASYNEQFF. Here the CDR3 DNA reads TGTGCCAGCTCACCACCTGGCGGGGGGGCGTCCTACAATGAGCAGTTCTTC.

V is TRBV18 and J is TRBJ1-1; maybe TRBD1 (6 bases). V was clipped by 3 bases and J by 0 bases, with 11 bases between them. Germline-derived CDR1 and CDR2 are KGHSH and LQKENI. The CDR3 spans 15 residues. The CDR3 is CASSPRGHLNTEAFF. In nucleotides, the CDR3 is TGTGCCAGCTCACCCCGGGGACACCTGAACACTGAAGCTTTCTTT. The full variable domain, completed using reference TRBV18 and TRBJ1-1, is NAGVMQNPRHLVRRRGQEARLRCSPMKGHSHVYWYRQLPEEGLKFMVYLQKENIIDESGMPKERFSAEFPKEGPSILRIQQVVRGDSAAYFCASSPRGHLNTEAFFGQGTRLTVV.

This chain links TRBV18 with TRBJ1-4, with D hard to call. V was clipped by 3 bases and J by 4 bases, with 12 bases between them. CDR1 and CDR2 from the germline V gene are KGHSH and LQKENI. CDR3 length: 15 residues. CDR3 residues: CASSPETVINEKLFF. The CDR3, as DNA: TGTGCCAGCTCACCGGAGACTGTGATTAATGAAAAACTGTTTTTT.

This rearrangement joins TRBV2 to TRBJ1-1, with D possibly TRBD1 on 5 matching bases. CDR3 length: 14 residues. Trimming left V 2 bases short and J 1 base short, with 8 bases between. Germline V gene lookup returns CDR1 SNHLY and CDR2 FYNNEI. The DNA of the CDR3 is TGTGCCAGCAGTGAACAGGGTTCGAACACTGAAGCTTTCTTT. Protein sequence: CASSEQGSNTEAFF.

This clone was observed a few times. The CDR3 DNA reads TGTGCCAGCAGCTTAGCGACGGGGAACACTGAAGCTTTCTTT. Its translation is CASSLATGNTEAFF. This chain links TRBV11-2 with TRBJ1-1; D call uncertain. Germline V gene lookup returns CDR1 SGHAT and CDR2 FQNNGV. V gave up 1 base and J gave up 1 base, with 7 bases separating them. This CDR3 is 14 amino acids long. Combining the CDR3 with reference TRBV11-2 and TRBJ1-1 gives the whole variable domain EAGVAQSPRYKIIEKRQSVAFWCNPISGHATLYWYQQILGQGPKLLIQFQNNGVVDDSQLPKDRFSAERLKGVDSTLKIQPAKLEDSAVYLCASSLATGNTEAFFGQGTRLTVV.

The DNA of the CDR3 is TGTGCCAGCACTCAACAGGGACCCCCTGAAGCTTTCTTT. It translates to CASTQQGPPEAFF. The rearrangement joins TRBV12-3 or TRBV12-4 to TRBJ1-1; tentative D call: TRBD1 (6 bases). This CDR3 is built from 13 residues. V gave up 7 bases and J gave up 6 bases, with 15 bases separating them.

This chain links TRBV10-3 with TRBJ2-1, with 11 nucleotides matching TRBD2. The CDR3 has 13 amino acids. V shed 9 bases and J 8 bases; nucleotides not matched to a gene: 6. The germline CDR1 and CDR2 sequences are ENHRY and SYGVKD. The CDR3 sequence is CAIRLAGFDEQFF. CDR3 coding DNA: TGTGCCATACGACTAGCGGGGTTCGATGAGCAGTTCTTC.

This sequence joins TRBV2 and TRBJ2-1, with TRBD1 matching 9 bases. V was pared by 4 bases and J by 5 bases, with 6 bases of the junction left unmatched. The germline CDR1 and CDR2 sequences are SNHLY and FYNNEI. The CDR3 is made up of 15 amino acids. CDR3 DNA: TGTGCCAGCAGTGGACAGGGGGTTACCCACAATGAGCAGTTCTTC. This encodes CASSGQGVTHNEQFF.

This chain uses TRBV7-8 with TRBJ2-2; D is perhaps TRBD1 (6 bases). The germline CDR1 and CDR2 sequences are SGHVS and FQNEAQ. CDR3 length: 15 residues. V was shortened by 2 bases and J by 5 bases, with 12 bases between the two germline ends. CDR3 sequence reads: CASSLRGYRTGELFF. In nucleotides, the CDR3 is TGTGCCAGCAGCTTAAGGGGGTATAGAACCGGGGAGCTGTTTTTT.

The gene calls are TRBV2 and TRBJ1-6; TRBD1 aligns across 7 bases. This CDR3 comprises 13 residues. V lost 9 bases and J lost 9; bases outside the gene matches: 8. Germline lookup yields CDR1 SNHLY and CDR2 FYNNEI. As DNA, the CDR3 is TGTGCCAGTACAGGGGCGGACTCTTCACCCCTCCACTTT. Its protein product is CASTGADSSPLHF.

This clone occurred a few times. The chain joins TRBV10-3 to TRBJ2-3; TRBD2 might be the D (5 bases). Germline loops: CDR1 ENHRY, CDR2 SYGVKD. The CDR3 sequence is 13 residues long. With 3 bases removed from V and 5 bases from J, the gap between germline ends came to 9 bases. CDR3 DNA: TGTGCCATCAGTGAAAGAGGGCAAGATACGCAGTATTTT. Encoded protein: CAISERGQDTQYF.

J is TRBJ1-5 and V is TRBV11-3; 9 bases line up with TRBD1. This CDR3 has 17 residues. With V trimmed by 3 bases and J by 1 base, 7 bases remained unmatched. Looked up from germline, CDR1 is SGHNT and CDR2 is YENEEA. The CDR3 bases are TGTGCCAGCAGCTTGCGCAGGACAGGGGTCAGCAATCAGCCCCAGCATTTT. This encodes CASSLRRTGVSNQPQHF. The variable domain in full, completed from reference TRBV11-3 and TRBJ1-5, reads EAGVVQSPRYKIIEKKQPVAFWCNPISGHNTLYWYLQNLGQGPELLIRYENEEAVDDSQLPKDRFSAERLKGVDSTLKIQPAELGDSAVYLCASSLRRTGVSNQPQHFGDGTRLSIL.

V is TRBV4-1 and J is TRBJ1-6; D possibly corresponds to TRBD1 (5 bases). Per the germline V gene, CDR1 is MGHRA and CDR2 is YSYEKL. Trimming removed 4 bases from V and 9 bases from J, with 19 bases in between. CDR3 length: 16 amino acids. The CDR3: CASSPPEGTRRSPLHF. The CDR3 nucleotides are TGCGCCAGCAGCCCCCCGGAGGGGACCCGACGTTCACCCCTCCACTTT.

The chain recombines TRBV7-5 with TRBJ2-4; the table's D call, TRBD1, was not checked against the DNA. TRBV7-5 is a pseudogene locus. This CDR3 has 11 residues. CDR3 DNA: TGTGCCAGAATCGGACACCGAATTCAGTACTTC. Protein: CARIGHRIQYF.

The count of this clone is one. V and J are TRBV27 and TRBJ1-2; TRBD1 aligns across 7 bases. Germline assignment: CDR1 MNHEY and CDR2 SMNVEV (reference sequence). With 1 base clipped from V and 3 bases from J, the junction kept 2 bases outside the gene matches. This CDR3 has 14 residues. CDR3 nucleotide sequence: TGTGCCAGCAGTTTATTCACAGGGGACTATGGCTACACCTTC. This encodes CASSLFTGDYGYTF.

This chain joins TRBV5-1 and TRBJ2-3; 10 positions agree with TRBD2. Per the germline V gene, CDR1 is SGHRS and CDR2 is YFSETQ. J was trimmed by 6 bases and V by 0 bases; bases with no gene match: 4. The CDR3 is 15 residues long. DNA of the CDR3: TGCGCCAGCAGCTTGGGCGGTAGCGGGGGGGATACGCAGTATTTT. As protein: CASSLGGSGGDTQYF.